This T cell receptor beta chain was recorded in a study of T-cell memory formation after mild COVID-19. The study's findings and limits: CD4+ contracting clones were mainly CM and EM; CD8+ ones, EMRA. The study found balanced CD4/CD8 in clones contracting day 15 to 85 and a CD4+ lean in later expanders. SARS-CoV-2 specificity of second-wave clones peaking day 37 was unconfirmed.

To note about this clonotype: What it recognizes is unknown.

The length of the CDR3 is 15 residues. The ends were cut back, 0 bases at V and 4 bases at J, with 10 bases in the middle. Germline values: CDR1 SGHRS, CDR2 YFSETQ. 5'RACE primed from the constant segment yielded TCR alpha and TCR beta cDNA libraries bearing sample barcodes and UMIs. TCRdb reanalysed the 5' RACE reads using MiXCR and keeps one entry per CDR3 protein. The sample shows under 550,000 distinct CDR3 sequences, over 15% of them seen only once. The material sequenced was PBMCs or a T cell subset sorted from them (not recorded which). The chain is built from TRBV5-1 and TRBJ2-2, with D perhaps matching TRBD1 (5 bases). The receptor comes from a young man who had mild COVID-19 (a few samples of this study predate the infection). Cell type and time point are not known. The CDR3 loop is CASSLAGKSTGELFF. The CDR3 nucleotides are TGCGCCAGCAGCTTGGCAGGGAAAAGCACCGGGGAGCTGTTTTTT.